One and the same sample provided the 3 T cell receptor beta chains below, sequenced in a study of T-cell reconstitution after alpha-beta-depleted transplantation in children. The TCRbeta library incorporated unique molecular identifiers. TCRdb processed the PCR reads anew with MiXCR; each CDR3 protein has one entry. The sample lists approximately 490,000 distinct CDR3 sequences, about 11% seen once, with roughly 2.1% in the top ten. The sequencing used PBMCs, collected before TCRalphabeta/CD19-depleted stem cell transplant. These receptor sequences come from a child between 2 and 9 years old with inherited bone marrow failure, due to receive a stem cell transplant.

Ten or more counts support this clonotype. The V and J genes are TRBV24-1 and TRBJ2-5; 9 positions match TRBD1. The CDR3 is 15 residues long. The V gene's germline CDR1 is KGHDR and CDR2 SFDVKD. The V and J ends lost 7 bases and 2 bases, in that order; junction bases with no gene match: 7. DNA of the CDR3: TGTGCCACCAGCGAAACAGGGGGCTATCAAGAGACCCAGTACTTC. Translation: CATSETGGYQETQYF.

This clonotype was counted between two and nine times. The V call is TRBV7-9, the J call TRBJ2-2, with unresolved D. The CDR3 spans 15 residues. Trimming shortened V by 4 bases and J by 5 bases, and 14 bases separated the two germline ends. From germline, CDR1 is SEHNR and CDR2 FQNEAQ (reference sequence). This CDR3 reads CASSSRPDPTGELFF. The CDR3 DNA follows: TGTGCCAGCAGCTCTAGACCGGACCCTACCGGGGAGCTGTTTTTT.

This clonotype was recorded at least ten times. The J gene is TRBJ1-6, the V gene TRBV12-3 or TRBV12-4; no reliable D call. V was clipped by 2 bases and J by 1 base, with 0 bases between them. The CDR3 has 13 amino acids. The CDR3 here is CASSLSYNSPLHF. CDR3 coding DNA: TGTGCCAGCAGTTTATCCTATAATTCACCCCTCCACTTT.